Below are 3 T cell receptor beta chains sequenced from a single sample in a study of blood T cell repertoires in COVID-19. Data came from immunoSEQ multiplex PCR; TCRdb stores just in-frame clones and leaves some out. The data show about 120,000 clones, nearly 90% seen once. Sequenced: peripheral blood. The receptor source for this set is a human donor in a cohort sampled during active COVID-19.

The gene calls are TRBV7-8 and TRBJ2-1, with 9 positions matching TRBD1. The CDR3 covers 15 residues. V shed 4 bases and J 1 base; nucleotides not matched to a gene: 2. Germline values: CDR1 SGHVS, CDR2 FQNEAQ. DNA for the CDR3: TGTGCCAGCAGCTCTGGACAGGGGTCCTACAATGAGCAGTTCTTC. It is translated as CASSSGQGSYNEQFF.

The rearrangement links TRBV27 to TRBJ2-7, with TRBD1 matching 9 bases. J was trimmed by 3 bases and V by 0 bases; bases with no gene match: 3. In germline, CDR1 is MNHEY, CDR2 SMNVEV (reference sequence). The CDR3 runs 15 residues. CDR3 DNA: TGTGCCAGCAGTTTATCGGGACAGGGCCTCTACGAGCAGTACTTC. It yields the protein CASSLSGQGLYEQYF.

The CDR3 coding sequence is TGTGCCAGCAGCTCCCGCGGACAGGGAGAGACCCAGTACTTC. The encoded protein is CASSSRGQGETQYF. The chain couples TRBV7-3 to TRBJ2-5, with 8 bases identical to TRBD1. J was trimmed by 4 bases and V by 4 bases; bases with no gene match: 5. There are 14 residues in the CDR3. The germline gives CDR1 SGHTA, CDR2 FQGTGA.